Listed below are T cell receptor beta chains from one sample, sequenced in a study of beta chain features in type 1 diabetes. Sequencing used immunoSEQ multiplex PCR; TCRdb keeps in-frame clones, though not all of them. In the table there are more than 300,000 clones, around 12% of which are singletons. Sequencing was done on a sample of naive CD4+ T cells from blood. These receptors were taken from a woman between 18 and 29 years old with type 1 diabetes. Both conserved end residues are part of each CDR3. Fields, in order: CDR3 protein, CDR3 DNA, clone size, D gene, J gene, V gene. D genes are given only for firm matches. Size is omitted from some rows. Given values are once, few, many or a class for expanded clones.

CATGSGTGRIDEQFF TGCGCCACCGGTTCCGGGACAGGGAGAATCGATGAGCAGTTCTTC - TRBD1 TRBJ2-1 TRBV5-1
CASSQTGTSGPYEQYF TGCGCCAGCAGCCAAACCGGGACTAGCGGGCCTTACGAGCAGTACTTC - TRBD2 TRBJ2-7 TRBV5-1
CASSERRRDTQYF TGTGCCAGCAGTGAGAGGAGACGGGATACGCAGTATTTT few - TRBJ2-3 TRBV2
CASSPYRGDTEAFF TGTGCCAGCTCACCTTACAGGGGAGACACTGAAGCTTTCTTT - TRBD1 TRBJ1-1 TRBV18
CSVSRRTGPVGNTIYF TGCAGCGTTTCCCGGCGAACAGGGCCGGTAGGAAACACCATATATTTT few - TRBJ1-3 TRBV29-1
CASSSPGTVNTEAFF TGTGCCAGCAGCAGCCCGGGGACAGTGAACACTGAAGCTTTCTTT - - TRBJ1-1 TRBV21-1
CASSLRLSAGGRDEQFF TGTGCCAGCAGCTTACGGCTATCAGCGGGAGGGCGGGATGAGCAGTTCTTC - TRBD2 TRBJ2-1 TRBV7-2
CASSLDSAVEKLFF TGCGCCAGCAGCTTGGACTCCGCCGTTGAAAAACTGTTTTTT few - TRBJ1-4 TRBV5-1
CASNQEVNTGELFF TGTGCCAGCAACCAGGAGGTGAACACCGGGGAGCTGTTTTTT - - TRBJ2-2 TRBV19
CASSTTGTGIDEQFF TGTGCCAGCAGCACGACCGGGACAGGTATCGATGAGCAGTTCTTC - TRBD1 TRBJ2-1 TRBV7-9
CASSGGTDTQYF TGTGCCAGCAGCGGAGGCACAGATACGCAGTATTTT few - TRBJ2-3 TRBV9
CASSPHLGQANTEAFF TGCGCCAGCAGCCCTCACCTCGGACAGGCGAACACTGAAGCTTTCTTT few TRBD1 TRBJ1-1 TRBV4-3
CASSLVVSETQYF TGTGCCAGCAGCTTGGTAGTCTCGGAGACCCAGTACTTC - - TRBJ2-5 TRBV5-4
CASSRASLAGNAGELFF TGTGCCAGCAGCCGGGCCTCCCTAGCGGGGAATGCCGGGGAGCTGTTTTTT - TRBD2 TRBJ2-2 TRBV5-4
CASTRDRGSYGYTF TGCGCCAGCACCAGGGACAGGGGGAGTTATGGCTACACCTTC few TRBD1 TRBJ1-2 TRBV4-3
CASSLGGYQETQYF TGTGCCAGCAGCTTAGGAGGGTACCAAGAGACCCAGTACTTC few - TRBJ2-5 TRBV7-2
CAAAFVTDTQYF TGTGCCGCGGCATTCGTCACAGATACGCAGTATTTT - - TRBJ2-3 TRBV10-3
CASSYGQGIGYTF TGTGCCAGCAGTTACGGTCAGGGGATTGGCTACACCTTC few - TRBJ1-2 TRBV6-5
CSVARTGGYEQYF TGCAGCGTTGCCCGGACAGGGGGCTACGAGCAGTACTTC - TRBD1 TRBJ2-7 TRBV29-1
CASSESSGQETQYF TGTGCCAGCAGTGAATCTAGCGGCCAAGAGACCCAGTACTTC - TRBD2 TRBJ2-5 TRBV6-5
CASSPRDRDGAEAFF TGTGCCAGCAGCCCCCGGGACAGGGACGGAGCTGAAGCTTTCTTT - TRBD1 TRBJ1-1 TRBV7-9
CASIGDRGEQFF TGTGCCAGCATTGGGGACAGGGGTGAGCAGTTCTTC few TRBD1 TRBJ2-1 TRBV28
CASSRREGNTEAFF TGTGCCAGCAGCCGCCGTGAGGGGAACACTGAAGCTTTCTTT - - TRBJ1-1 TRBV7-2
CASSPDRRISTDTQYF TGTGCCAGCTCTCCGGACAGGCGGATCAGCACAGATACGCAGTATTTT few TRBD1 TRBJ2-3 TRBV18
CASTGGSTDTQYF TGCGCCAGCACAGGGGGAAGCACAGATACGCAGTATTTT - TRBD1 TRBJ2-3 TRBV5-1
CASMLQDYGYTF TGTGCCAGCATGTTACAGGACTATGGCTACACCTTC - - TRBJ1-2 TRBV28
CSVGEGYNSPLHF TGCAGCGTTGGGGAGGGCTATAATTCACCCCTCCACTTT - - TRBJ1-6 TRBV29-1
CASSLGLAGVEQYF TGTGCCAGCAGCTTGGGACTAGCGGGGGTCGAGCAGTACTTC few TRBD2 TRBJ2-7 TRBV7-2
CASSLGTGTPGEQYF TGCGCCAGCAGCCTAGGGACAGGGACCCCAGGGGAGCAGTACTTC few TRBD1 TRBJ2-7 TRBV4-1
CASSRQGYSPLHF TGTGCCAGCAGTCGACAGGGGTATTCACCCCTCCACTTT few TRBD1 TRBJ1-6 TRBV14
CASSRTGSLAEQYF TGTGCCAGCAGCCGGACAGGGTCCCTTGCCGAGCAGTACTTC - TRBD1 TRBJ2-7 TRBV14
CASHQVVDTEAFF TGTGCCAGTCACCAGGTCGTCGACACTGAAGCTTTCTTT - - TRBJ1-1 TRBV6-5
CSVVEGGETQYF TGCAGCGTTGTAGAGGGAGGGGAGACCCAGTACTTC few TRBD2 TRBJ2-5 TRBV29-1
CSVQGILNTEAFF TGCAGCGTCCAGGGGATTCTGAACACTGAAGCTTTCTTT - - TRBJ1-1 TRBV29-1
CASRTNLGGEQYF TGTGCCAGCAGAACGAATCTAGGGGGTGAGCAGTACTTC - - TRBJ2-7 TRBV27
CASSHLTRTSEPYEQYF TGCGCCAGCAGTCATCTTACTCGGACTAGCGAGCCGTACGAGCAGTACTTC - TRBD2 TRBJ2-7 TRBV23-1
CASSQGLARGEQPQHF TGCGCCAGCAGCCAAGGGTTGGCCAGGGGAGAGCAGCCCCAGCATTTT few - TRBJ1-5 TRBV4-1
CASSLANDQPQHF TGTGCCAGCAGCTTAGCTAATGATCAGCCCCAGCATTTT few - TRBJ1-5 TRBV7-2
CASSYDRDRAYEQYF TGTGCCAGCAGTTACGACCGGGACAGGGCCTACGAGCAGTACTTC few TRBD1 TRBJ2-7 TRBV6-5
CASTLGAAGGGYTF TGTGCCAGCACCCTAGGGGCGGCTGGGGGCGGCTACACCTTC few - TRBJ1-2 TRBV11-2
CASSLPTGSGANVLTF TGTGCCAGCAGCTTACCCACTGGCTCTGGGGCCAACGTCCTGACTTTC few - TRBJ2-6 TRBV7-2